The rows below give T cell receptor beta chains drawn from one sample of a study of blood T cell repertoires in COVID-19. Generated by immunoSEQ multiplex PCR, the TCRdb table keeps only in-frame clones and is missing some. Here the sample spans tens of thousands of clones, 87% being singletons. Sequencing used peripheral blood. These receptors were collected from a woman older than 75 with active or convalescent COVID-19. CDR3s include the opening cysteine and the closing phenylalanine or tryptophan. The D gene is left open where the match is weak. Clone size is not always given. Where it is, it says once, few, many or a class for expanded clones.

v_call,clone_size,j_call,d_call,cdr3_nt,cdr3_aa
TRBV4-1,once,TRBJ2-1,TRBD1,TGCGCCAGCGTACAGGGGGGTCCCTACAATGAGCAGTTCTTC,CASVQGGPYNEQFF
TRBV9,NA,TRBJ1-1,NA,TGTGCCAGCAGCCGGGGGGACGGCACTGAAGCTTTCTTT,CASSRGDGTEAFF
TRBV7-2,NA,TRBJ1-4,NA,TGTGCCAGCAGCGTGACAGCAACTAATGAAAAACTGTTTTTT,CASSVTATNEKLFF
TRBV4-1,NA,TRBJ2-7,TRBD1,TGCGCCAGCAGCCAAGATCCGGACAGGGGCCTCTACGAGCAGTACTTC,CASSQDPDRGLYEQYF
TRBV11-2,NA,TRBJ2-3,NA,TGTGCCAGCAGCCCCTGGAGAGAAGGAGATGATACGCAGTATTTT,CASSPWREGDDTQYF
TRBV2,NA,TRBJ2-2,TRBD1,TGTGCCAGCAGTCCACAGGGGTCGAACACCGGGGAGCTGTTTTTT,CASSPQGSNTGELFF
TRBV4-3,NA,TRBJ2-7,TRBD1,TGCGCCAGCAGCCAAGATGTGACAGGGGCGCACTCCGTCTCCTACGAGCAGTACTTC,CASSQDVTGAHSVSYEQYF
TRBV27,few,TRBJ2-5,NA,TGTGCCAGCAGTTCGCGCTGGCAAGAGACCCAGTACTTC,CASSSRWQETQYF
TRBV3-1/TRBV3-2,NA,TRBJ2-1,NA,TGTGCCAGCAGCCAAGGTGCGGTTATGGGTGAGCAGTTCTTC,CASSQGAVMGEQFF
TRBV9,NA,TRBJ1-1,NA,TGTGCCAGCAGCGTAGGTGGAGGGGAAGCTTTCTTT,CASSVGGGEAFF
TRBV28,once,TRBJ1-2,TRBD1,TGTGCCAGCTTAACCGACAGGGATGGCTACACCTTC,CASLTDRDGYTF
TRBV4-3,once,TRBJ1-1,NA,TGCGCCAGCAGCCTAGCTTCGGGGGTTGGTGAGTGGGCTTTCTTT,CASSLASGVGEWAFF
TRBV7-2,NA,TRBJ2-1,TRBD2,TGTGCCAGCAGGTCCGGAGCGGGGGTGGGCAATGAGCAGTTCTTC,CASRSGAGVGNEQFF
TRBV21-1,NA,TRBJ2-7,NA,TGTGCCAGCAGCAAACCCCCCTCTCCTTCTAGCGCGGGCTACGAGCAGTACTTC,CASSKPPSPSSAGYEQYF
TRBV5-1,few,TRBJ1-1,NA,TGCGCCAGCAGTCCGAACTTGAACACTGAAGCTTTCTTT,CASSPNLNTEAFF
TRBV2,NA,TRBJ2-3,TRBD2,TGTGCCAGCAGGTCCACTAGCGGGAGAGCAGATACGCAGTATTTT,CASRSTSGRADTQYF
TRBV6-2/TRBV6-3,NA,TRBJ1-1,NA,TGTGCCAGCAGTTCGGGGAACACTGAAGCTTTCTTT,CASSSGNTEAFF
TRBV5-1,once,TRBJ1-1,NA,TGCGCCAGCAGCTTGGGTCAGGGGATGAACACTGAAGCTTTCTTT,CASSLGQGMNTEAFF
TRBV4-3,NA,TRBJ1-6,TRBD1,TGCGCCAGCAGCCAAGATCCCCGGACAGGGGAGTCACCCCTCCACTTT,CASSQDPRTGESPLHF
TRBV19,NA,TRBJ2-5,TRBD1,TGTGCCAGTACCCAGACAGGGAACCAAGAGACCCAGTACTTC,CASTQTGNQETQYF
TRBV7-7,NA,TRBJ2-1,TRBD2,TGTGCTAGCAGCCCCATTAGCGGGGGGCACAATGAGCAGTTCTTC,CASSPISGGHNEQFF
TRBV19,NA,TRBJ1-2,NA,TGTGCCAGTAGTACCCAGGCAGCCGGAGGGTATGGCTACACCTTC,CASSTQAAGGYGYTF
TRBV5-1,NA,TRBJ1-3,TRBD1,TGCGCCAGCAGCCTACAGGGGGCCAGTTCTTCCTACTCTGGAAACACCATATATTTT,CASSLQGASSSYSGNTIYF
TRBV7-9,NA,TRBJ1-1,NA,TGTGCCAGCAGCTTACCCCCGGGGTCGAATGAAGCTTTCTTT,CASSLPPGSNEAFF
TRBV3-1/TRBV3-2,NA,TRBJ1-6,TRBD1,TGTGCCAGCAGCCAAGGAGGGGGCGGGAATTCACCCCTCCACTTT,CASSQGGGGNSPLHF
TRBV19,NA,TRBJ1-5,TRBD1,TGTGCCAGTAGTCCGCTTCCCGGGACAGGGGGGGGTCAGCCCCAGCATTTT,CASSPLPGTGGGQPQHF
TRBV6-6,NA,TRBJ1-1,NA,TGTGCCAGCAGTTCCGTGTCTCCTGAAGCTTTCTTT,CASSSVSPEAFF
TRBV6-5,NA,TRBJ1-1,NA,TGTGCCAGCAGTTACGCTGGACAGCGCAGTGAAGCTTTCTTT,CASSYAGQRSEAFF
TRBV7-2,NA,TRBJ2-2,TRBD2,TGTGCCAGCAGCTTATCCAGCGGGGCCGGGGAGCTGTTTTTT,CASSLSSGAGELFF
TRBV10-3,once,TRBJ1-6,TRBD1,TGTGCCATCGGGGGGACAGGGGTGACACCCCTCCACTTT,CAIGGTGVTPLHF
TRBV19,NA,TRBJ2-3,TRBD2,TGTGCCAGTGGGGGACTAGCGGGGGGACACTTGTATTTT,CASGGLAGGHLYF
TRBV3-1/TRBV3-2,NA,TRBJ2-7,NA,TGTGCCAGCAGCCAAGATATTGGCATTTACGAGCAGTACTTC,CASSQDIGIYEQYF
TRBV27,NA,TRBJ2-1,NA,TGTGCCAGCAGGTACGGGGATGAGCAGTTCTTC,CASRYGDEQFF
TRBV3-1/TRBV3-2,few,TRBJ2-2,NA,TGTGCCAGCAGCCGGGATAGCGGTCTCACCGGGGAGCTGTTTTTT,CASSRDSGLTGELFF
TRBV9,NA,TRBJ1-4,TRBD1,TGTGCCAGCAGCGTATGGGGACAGAAAAATGAAAAACTGTTTTTT,CASSVWGQKNEKLFF
TRBV12-3/TRBV12-4,NA,TRBJ1-3,TRBD1,TGTGCCAGCAGTTTAGCGGGGACAGAGCGGAATTATTTT,CASSLAGTERNYF
TRBV29-1,NA,TRBJ1-6,TRBD1,TGCAGCGTTGGAGACAGGGGGTCACCCCTCCACTTT,CSVGDRGSPLHF
TRBV7-2,NA,TRBJ1-5,TRBD1,TGTGCCAGCAGCCAACCCACCGGGACAGGATTTTATCAGCCCCAGCATTTT,CASSQPTGTGFYQPQHF
TRBV27,NA,TRBJ2-7,NA,TGTGCCAGCAGTTTATCCAACTCCTACGAGCAGTACTTC,CASSLSNSYEQYF
TRBV30,NA,TRBJ2-3,NA,TGTGCCTGGGGGAGAAACGCAGATACGCAGTATTTT,CAWGRNADTQYF
TRBV4-1,NA,TRBJ1-1,NA,TGCGCCAGCAGCCAAGAATACTCAACAGGGAACACTGAAGCTTTCTTT,CASSQEYSTGNTEAFF
TRBV9,NA,TRBJ2-3,NA,TGTGCCAGCAGCGCTTTGCCGGGACTGGGTTCAGATACGCAGTATTTT,CASSALPGLGSDTQYF
TRBV5-1,NA,TRBJ2-2,TRBD2,TGCGCCAGCAGCGCTATGACTAGCGGGGGGCCCGGGCCGAACACCGGGGAGCTGTTTTTT,CASSAMTSGGPGPNTGELFF
TRBV7-2,many,TRBJ2-7,NA,TGTGCCAGCAGCTGGGGTACAGGGCGTTCCTACGAGCAGTACTTC,CASSWGTGRSYEQYF
TRBV10-3,once,TRBJ1-4,TRBD1,TGTGCCATCAGCGCAGGACAGGGTGATGGGGAAAAACTGTTTTTT,CAISAGQGDGEKLFF
TRBV6-5,NA,TRBJ1-2,TRBD1,TGTGCCAGCAGTTCACAGGGGGGGAAACCCTATGGCTACACCTTC,CASSSQGGKPYGYTF
TRBV7-6,NA,TRBJ2-3,NA,TGTGCCAGCAGCCTCCCCGGAGGGATTGATACGCAGTATTTT,CASSLPGGIDTQYF
TRBV11-2,NA,TRBJ1-1,NA,TGTGCCAGCAGCCCGGTTCTCACTGAAGCTTTCTTT,CASSPVLTEAFF
TRBV30,NA,TRBJ1-6,NA,TGTGCCTGGAAGAGGGGGGGTGTCCCCTATAATTCACCCCTCCACTTT,CAWKRGGVPYNSPLHF
TRBV10-3,NA,TRBJ1-2,NA,TGTGCCATCAGTTATAACAGGGACCAGATCCTTTATGGCTACACCTTC,CAISYNRDQILYGYTF
TRBV12-3/TRBV12-4,once,TRBJ1-1,NA,TGTGCCAGCACCCAAGGGGGCACTGAAGCTTTCTTT,CASTQGGTEAFF
TRBV30,few,TRBJ1-6,NA,TGTGCCTGGAGTGTACAATTGGTTGCCAATTCACCCCTCCACTTT,CAWSVQLVANSPLHF
TRBV5-4,NA,TRBJ1-6,NA,TGTGCCAGCAGCCTCCCCGGGACAAATTCACCCCTCCACTTT,CASSLPGTNSPLHF
TRBV4-1,NA,TRBJ2-1,TRBD2,TGCGCCAGCAGCCGCCTAGCTAGCGGGGGGGCATCAAATGAGCAGTTCTTC,CASSRLASGGASNEQFF
TRBV28,NA,TRBJ2-7,TRBD2,TGTGCCAGCCAGCCTGCCCGACTAGCCCTCTACGAGCAGTACTTC,CASQPARLALYEQYF
TRBV6-1,once,TRBJ1-5,NA,TGTGCCAGCAGTGAAGGGGGGGGGTTTCAGCCCCAGCATTTT,CASSEGGGFQPQHF